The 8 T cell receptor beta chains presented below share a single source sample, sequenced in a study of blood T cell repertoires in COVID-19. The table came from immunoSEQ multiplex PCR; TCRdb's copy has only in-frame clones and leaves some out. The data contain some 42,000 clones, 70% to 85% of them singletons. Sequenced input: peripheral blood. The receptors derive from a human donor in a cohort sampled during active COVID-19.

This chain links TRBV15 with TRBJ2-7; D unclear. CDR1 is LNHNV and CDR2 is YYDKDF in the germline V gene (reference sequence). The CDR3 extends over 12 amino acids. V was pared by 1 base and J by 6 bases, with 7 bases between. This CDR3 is CATSRVFGEQYF. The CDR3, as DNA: TGTGCCACCAGCAGAGTTTTCGGCGAGCAGTACTTC.

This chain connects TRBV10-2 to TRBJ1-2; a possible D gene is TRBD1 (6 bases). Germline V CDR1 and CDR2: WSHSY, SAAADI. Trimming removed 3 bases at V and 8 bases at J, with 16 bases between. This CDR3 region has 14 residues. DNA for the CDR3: TGCGCCAGCAGTGACAGGGGCTCCCTAGGGGGCTACACCTTC. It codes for CASSDRGSLGGYTF.

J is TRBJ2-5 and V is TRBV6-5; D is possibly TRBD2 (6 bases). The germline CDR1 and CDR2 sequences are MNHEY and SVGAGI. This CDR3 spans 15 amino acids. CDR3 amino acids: CALLGRGFAGETQYF. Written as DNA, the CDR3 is TGTGCACTGCTAGGACGGGGATTCGCGGGGGAGACCCAGTACTTC.

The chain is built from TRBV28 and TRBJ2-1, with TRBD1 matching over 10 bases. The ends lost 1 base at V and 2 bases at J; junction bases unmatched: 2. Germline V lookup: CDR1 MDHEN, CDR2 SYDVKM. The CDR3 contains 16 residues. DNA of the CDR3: TGTGCCAGCAGTTTATATGGACAGGGGGCCTACAATGAGCAGTTCTTC. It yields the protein CASSLYGQGAYNEQFF.

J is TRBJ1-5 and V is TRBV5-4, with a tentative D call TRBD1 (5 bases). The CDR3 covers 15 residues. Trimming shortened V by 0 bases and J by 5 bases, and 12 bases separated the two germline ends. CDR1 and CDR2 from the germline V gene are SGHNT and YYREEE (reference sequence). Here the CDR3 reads CASSLAGTRDQPQHF. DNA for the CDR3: TGTGCCAGCAGCTTGGCAGGGACTAGGGATCAGCCCCAGCATTTT.

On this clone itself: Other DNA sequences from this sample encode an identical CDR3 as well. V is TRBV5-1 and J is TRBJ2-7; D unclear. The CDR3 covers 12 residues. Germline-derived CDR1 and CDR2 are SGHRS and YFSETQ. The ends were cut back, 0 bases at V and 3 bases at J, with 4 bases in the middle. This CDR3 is CASSLGGYEQYF. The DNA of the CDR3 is TGCGCCAGCAGCTTGGGCGGCTACGAGCAGTACTTC.

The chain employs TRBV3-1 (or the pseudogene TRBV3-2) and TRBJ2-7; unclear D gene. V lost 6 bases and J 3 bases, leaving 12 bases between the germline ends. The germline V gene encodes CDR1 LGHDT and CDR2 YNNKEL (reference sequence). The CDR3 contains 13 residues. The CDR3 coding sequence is TGTGCCAGCAGTCCGGGTCCCTTCTACGAGCAGTACTTC. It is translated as CASSPGPFYEQYF.

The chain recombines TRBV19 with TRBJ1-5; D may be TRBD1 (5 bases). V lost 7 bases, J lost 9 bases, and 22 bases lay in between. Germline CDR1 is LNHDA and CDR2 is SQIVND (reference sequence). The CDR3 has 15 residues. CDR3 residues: CASNFAGLRIPPQHF. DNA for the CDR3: TGTGCCAGTAATTTTGCGGGACTTCGGATTCCGCCCCAGCATTTT.